Listed below are T cell receptor beta chains from one sample, sequenced in a study of CD8 T cells in Susac syndrome. MiXCR, applied by TCRdb to the immunoSEQ multiplex PCR reads, yields one record per CDR3 protein. Of approximately 270,000 distinct CDR3 sequences in the sample, roughly 93% were seen once. The sequencing input was CD4+ T cells from PBMCs. The receptors come from a human donor with multiple sclerosis. CDR3s include the opening cysteine and the closing phenylalanine or tryptophan. Each record gives: J gene, D gene, clone size, V gene, CDR3 DNA, CDR3 protein. A D gene is named only where the DNA matches it firmly. Only part of the rows carry a size: once, few, many, or a class if the clone is expanded.

TRBJ1-3 NA NA TRBV5-1 TGCGCCAGCAGCGGTGGACAGTTCTCTGGAAACACCATATATTTT CASSGGQFSGNTIYF
TRBJ1-1 NA NA TRBV6-5 TGTGCCAGCAGGGGCTTCGGCTTTAGGTACACTGAAGCTTTCTTT CASRGFGFRYTEAFF
TRBJ2-7 NA few TRBV5-1 TGCGCCAGCAGCTCGACAGGTAGCTCCTACGAGCAGTACTTC CASSSTGSSYEQYF
TRBJ2-3 NA few TRBV18 TGTGCCAGCAGTTCGGCAGATACGCAGTATTTT CASSSADTQYF
TRBJ1-2 TRBD1 NA TRBV12-3/TRBV12-4 TGTGCCAGCAGTTTGAGGACAGGGGATGGCTACACCTTC CASSLRTGDGYTF
TRBJ2-3 NA NA TRBV20-1 TGCAGTGATTACAGCGGGTTTGGCACAGATACGCAGTATTTT CSDYSGFGTDTQYF
TRBJ1-1 NA NA TRBV11-2 TGTGCCAGCAGCTTCCAACACCCGATTGAAGCTTTCTTT CASSFQHPIEAFF
TRBJ1-2 NA NA TRBV5-6 TGTGCCAGCAGCCCGGAGGGGGGGATTAACTATGGCTACACCTTC CASSPEGGINYGYTF
TRBJ2-2 NA NA TRBV11-1 TGTGCCAGCAGGGGGTTCCGGAACACCGGGGAGCTGTTTTTT CASRGFRNTGELFF
TRBJ2-1 TRBD2 NA TRBV4-1 TGCGCCAGCAGCCAGGCACCCGGGACTAGCGGTCTTCAAAGCTCCTACAATGAGCAGTTCTTC CASSQAPGTSGLQSSYNEQFF
TRBJ2-5 NA NA TRBV6-5 TGTGCCAGCAGGGTTGTCGGGATTTCGGAGACCCAGTACTTC CASRVVGISETQYF
TRBJ1-1 TRBD1 NA TRBV4-1 TGCGCCAGCAGCCATCCGGGACAGGATGTCGCTTTCTTT CASSHPGQDVAFF
TRBJ2-2 NA NA TRBV9 TGTGCCAGCAGCGTAAACCCGACTAGTTCCGGGGGGGAGCTGTTTTTT CASSVNPTSSGGELFF
TRBJ1-1 NA NA TRBV20-1 TGCAGTGCCCAGCAGGGCGGGACTGAAGCTTTCTTT CSAQQGGTEAFF
TRBJ2-3 NA NA TRBV2 TGTGCCAGCAGGTCCGGGCTTTCCGATACGCAGTATTTT CASRSGLSDTQYF
TRBJ1-1 NA NA TRBV29-1 TGCAGCGTTGTCCTCCAGGGCCTGAACACTGAAGCTTTCTTT CSVVLQGLNTEAFF
TRBJ2-2 TRBD1 NA TRBV29-1 TGCAGCGTTGGAGTTACAGGGGATGCCGGGGAGCTGTTTTTT CSVGVTGDAGELFF
TRBJ2-5 TRBD1 NA TRBV3-1 TGTGCCAGCAGCCTCGGACAGGGGGCTGTGGAGACCCAGTACTTC CASSLGQGAVETQYF
TRBJ2-7 TRBD2 few TRBV6-6 TGTGCCAGCAGTTATGGGAGGGGAAGCTACGAGCAGTACTTC CASSYGRGSYEQYF